This section outlines one TCR beta chain sequence together with its context. CDR3 length equals 19 residues. The ends lost 3 bases at V and 4 bases at J; junction bases unmatched: 13. Germline assignment: CDR1 SGHTA and CDR2 FQGTGA. The sample comes from a study of T cell changes during pregnancy in multiple sclerosis. Method: immunoSEQ multiplex PCR; TCRdb's copy keeps in-frame clones and lacks some. This sample has some 31,000 clones; roughly 92% occur once, and the top ten carry 5.7%. The specimen was CD8+ T cells from peripheral blood mononuclear cells, collected before pregnancy. The rearrangement links TRBV7-3 to TRBJ2-1; 12 bases align to TRBD2. This sequence originates from a female donor with multiple sclerosis, enrolled in a pregnancy study. DNA of the CDR3: TGTGCCAGCAGCTTTTGGGGGACGGCTAGCGGGGGGGTATACAATGAGCAGTTCTTC. It is translated as CASSFWGTASGGVYNEQFF.